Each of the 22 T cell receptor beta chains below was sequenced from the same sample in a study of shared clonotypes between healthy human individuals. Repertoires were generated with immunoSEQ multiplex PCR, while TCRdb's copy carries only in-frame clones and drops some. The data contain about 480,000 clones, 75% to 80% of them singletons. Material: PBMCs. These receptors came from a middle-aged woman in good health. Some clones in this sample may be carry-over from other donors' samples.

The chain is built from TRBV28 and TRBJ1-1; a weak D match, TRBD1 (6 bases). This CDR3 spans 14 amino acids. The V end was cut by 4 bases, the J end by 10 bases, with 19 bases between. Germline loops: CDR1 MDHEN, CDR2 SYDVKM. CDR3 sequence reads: CASSSTTGRVIAFF. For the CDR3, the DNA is TGTGCCAGCAGTTCCACGACAGGAAGAGTTATAGCTTTCTTT.

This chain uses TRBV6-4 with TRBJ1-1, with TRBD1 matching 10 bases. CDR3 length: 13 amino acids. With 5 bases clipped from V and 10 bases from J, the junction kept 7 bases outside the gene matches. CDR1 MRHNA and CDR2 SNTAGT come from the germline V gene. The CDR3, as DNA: TGTGCCAGCAGTCCAGACAGGGGGCGGACAGCTTTCTTT. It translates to CASSPDRGRTAFF.

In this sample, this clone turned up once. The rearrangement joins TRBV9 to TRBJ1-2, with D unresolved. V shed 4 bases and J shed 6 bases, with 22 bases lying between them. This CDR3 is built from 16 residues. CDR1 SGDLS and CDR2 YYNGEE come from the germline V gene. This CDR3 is CASSPTLDVRVDGYTF. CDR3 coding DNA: TGTGCCAGCAGCCCCACCCTCGACGTCCGGGTGGATGGCTACACCTTC.

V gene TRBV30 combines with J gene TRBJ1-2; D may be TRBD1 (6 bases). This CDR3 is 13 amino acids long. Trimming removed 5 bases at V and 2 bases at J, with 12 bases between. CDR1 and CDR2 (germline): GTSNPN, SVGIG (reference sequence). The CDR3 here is CAWQYTGNYGYTF. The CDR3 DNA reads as TGTGCCTGGCAATACACAGGGAACTATGGCTACACCTTC.

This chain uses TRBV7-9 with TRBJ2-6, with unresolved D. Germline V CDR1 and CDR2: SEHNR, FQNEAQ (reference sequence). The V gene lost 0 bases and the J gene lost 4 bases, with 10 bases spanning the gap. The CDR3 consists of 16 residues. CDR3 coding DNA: TGTGCCAGCAGCTTAGCGTCGCCTTTAGGGGCCAACGTCCTGACTTTC. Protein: CASSLASPLGANVLTF.

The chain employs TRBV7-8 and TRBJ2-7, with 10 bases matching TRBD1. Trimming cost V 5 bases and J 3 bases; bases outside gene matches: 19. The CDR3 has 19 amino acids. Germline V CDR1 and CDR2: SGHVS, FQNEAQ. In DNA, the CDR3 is TGTGCCAGCAGCCTCTGGGTGGGGACAGGGGTAGTTTCAATCTACGAGCAGTACTTC. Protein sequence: CASSLWVGTGVVSIYEQYF. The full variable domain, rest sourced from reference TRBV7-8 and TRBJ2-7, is GAGVSQSPRYKVAKRGQDVALRCDPISGHVSLFWYQQALGQGPEFLTYFQNEAQLDKSGLPSDRFFAERPEGSVSTLKIQRTQQEDSAVYLCASSLWVGTGVVSIYEQYFGPGTRLTVT.

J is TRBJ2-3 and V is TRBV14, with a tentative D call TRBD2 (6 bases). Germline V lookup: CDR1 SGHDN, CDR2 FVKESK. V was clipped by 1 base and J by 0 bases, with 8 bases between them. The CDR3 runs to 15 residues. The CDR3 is CASSQGDWSTDTQYF. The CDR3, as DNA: TGTGCCAGCAGCCAAGGGGACTGGAGCACAGATACGCAGTATTTT.

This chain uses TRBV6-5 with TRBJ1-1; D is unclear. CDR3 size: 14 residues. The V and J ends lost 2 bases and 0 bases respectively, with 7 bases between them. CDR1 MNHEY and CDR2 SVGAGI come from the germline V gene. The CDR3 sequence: CASSYAVMNTEAFF. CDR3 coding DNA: TGTGCCAGCAGTTACGCGGTCATGAACACTGAAGCTTTCTTT.

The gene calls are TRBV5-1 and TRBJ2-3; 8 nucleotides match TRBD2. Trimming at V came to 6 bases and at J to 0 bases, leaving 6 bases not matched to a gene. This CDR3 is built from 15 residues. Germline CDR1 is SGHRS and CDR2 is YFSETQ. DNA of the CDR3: TGCGCCAGCAAAGACCCTAGCGGGAGCACAGATACGCAGTATTTT. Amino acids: CASKDPSGSTDTQYF.

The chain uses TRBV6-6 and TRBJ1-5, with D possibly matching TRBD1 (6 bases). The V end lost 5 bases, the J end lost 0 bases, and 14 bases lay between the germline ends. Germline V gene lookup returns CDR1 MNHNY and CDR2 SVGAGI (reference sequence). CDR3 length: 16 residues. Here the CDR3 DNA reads TGTGCCAGCAGTAACGGGGGGGCCCTTAGCAATCAGCCCCAGCATTTT. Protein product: CASSNGGALSNQPQHF.

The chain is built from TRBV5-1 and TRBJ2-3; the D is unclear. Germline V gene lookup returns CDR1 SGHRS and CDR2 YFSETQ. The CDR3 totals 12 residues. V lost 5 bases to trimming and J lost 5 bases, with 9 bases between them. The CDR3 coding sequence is TGCGCCAGCAGGCAAATTGGAGATACGCAGTATTTT. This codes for CASRQIGDTQYF.

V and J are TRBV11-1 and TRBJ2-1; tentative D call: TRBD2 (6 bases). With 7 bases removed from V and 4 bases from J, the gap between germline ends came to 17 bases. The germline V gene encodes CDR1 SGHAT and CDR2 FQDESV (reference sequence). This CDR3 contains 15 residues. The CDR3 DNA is TGTGCCAGCACCCTGGGGGGAAGCGCGTACAATGAGCAGTTCTTC. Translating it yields CASTLGGSAYNEQFF.

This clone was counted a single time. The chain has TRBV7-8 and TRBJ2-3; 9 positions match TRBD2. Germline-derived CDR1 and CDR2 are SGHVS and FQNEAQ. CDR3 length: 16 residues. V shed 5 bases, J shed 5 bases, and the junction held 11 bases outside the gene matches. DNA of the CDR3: TGTGCCAGCAGCGGCCCCCGGCGCGGGAGGGGAGATACGCAGTATTTT. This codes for CASSGPRRGRGDTQYF.

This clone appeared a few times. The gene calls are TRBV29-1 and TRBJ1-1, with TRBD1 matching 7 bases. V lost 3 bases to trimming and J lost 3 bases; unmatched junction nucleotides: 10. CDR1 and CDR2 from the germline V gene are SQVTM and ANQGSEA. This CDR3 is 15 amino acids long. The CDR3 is CSVDYQGVEDTEAFF. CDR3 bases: TGCAGCGTTGATTATCAGGGGGTGGAGGACACTGAAGCTTTCTTT. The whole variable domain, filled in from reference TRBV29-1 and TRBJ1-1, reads SAVISQKPSRDICQRGTSLTIQCQVDSQVTMMFWYRQQPGQSLTLIATANQGSEATYESGFVIDKFPISRPNLTFSTLTVSNMSPEDSSIYLCSVDYQGVEDTEAFFGQGTRLTVV.

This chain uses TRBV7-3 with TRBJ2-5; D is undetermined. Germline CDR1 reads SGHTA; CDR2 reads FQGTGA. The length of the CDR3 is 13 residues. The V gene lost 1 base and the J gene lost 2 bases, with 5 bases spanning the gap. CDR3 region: CASSLRAQETQYF. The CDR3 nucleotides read TGTGCCAGCAGCTTAAGGGCACAAGAGACCCAGTACTTC.

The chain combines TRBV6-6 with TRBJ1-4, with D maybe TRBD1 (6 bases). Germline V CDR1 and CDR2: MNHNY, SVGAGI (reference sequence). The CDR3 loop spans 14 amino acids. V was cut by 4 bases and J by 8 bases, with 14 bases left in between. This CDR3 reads CASSFTGFGEKLFF. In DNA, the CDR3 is TGTGCCAGCAGTTTCACAGGGTTTGGGGAAAAACTGTTTTTT.

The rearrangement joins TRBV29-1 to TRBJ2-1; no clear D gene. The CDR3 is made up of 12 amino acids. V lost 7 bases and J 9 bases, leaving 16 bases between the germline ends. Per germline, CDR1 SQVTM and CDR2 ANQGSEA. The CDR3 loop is CSATPRIGEQFF. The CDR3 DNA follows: TGCAGCGCCACCCCCAGGATTGGTGAGCAGTTCTTC.

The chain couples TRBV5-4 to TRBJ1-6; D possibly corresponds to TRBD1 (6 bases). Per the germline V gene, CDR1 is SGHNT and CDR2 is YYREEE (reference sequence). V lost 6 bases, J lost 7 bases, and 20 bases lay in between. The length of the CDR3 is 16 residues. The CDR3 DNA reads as TGTGCCAGCACCTACGCACAGGGTCCAATGAATTCACCCCTCCACTTT. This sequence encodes CASTYAQGPMNSPLHF.

The CDR3 sequence: CAAHRRASGSPYEQYF. The CDR3 region has the DNA TGCGCCGCCCACCGCCGGGCTAGCGGGAGCCCCTACGAGCAGTACTTC. The chain recombines TRBV10-1 with TRBJ2-7; 10 bases match TRBD2. The V gene's germline CDR1 is WNHNN and CDR2 SYGVQD (reference sequence). With V trimmed by 11 bases and J by 2 bases, 15 bases remained unmatched. This CDR3 contains 16 residues.

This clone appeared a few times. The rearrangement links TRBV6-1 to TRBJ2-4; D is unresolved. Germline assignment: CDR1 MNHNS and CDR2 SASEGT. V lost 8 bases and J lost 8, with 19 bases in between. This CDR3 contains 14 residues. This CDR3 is CASGPMRFGDIQYF. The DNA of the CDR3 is TGTGCCAGCGGCCCGATGAGGTTTGGGGACATTCAGTACTTC.

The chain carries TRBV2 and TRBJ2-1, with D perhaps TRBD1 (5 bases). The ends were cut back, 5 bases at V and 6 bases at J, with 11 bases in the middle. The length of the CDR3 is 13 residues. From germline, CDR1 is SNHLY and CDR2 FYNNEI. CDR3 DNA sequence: TGTGCCAGCAGTCCCACAGGTACCAATGAGCAGTTCTTC. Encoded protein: CASSPTGTNEQFF. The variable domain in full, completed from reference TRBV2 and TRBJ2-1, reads EPEVTQTPSHQVTQMGQEVILRCVPISNHLYFYWYRQILGQKVEFLVSFYNNEISEKSEIFDDQFSVERPDGSNFTLKIRSTKLEDSAMYFCASSPTGTNEQFFGPGTRLTVL.

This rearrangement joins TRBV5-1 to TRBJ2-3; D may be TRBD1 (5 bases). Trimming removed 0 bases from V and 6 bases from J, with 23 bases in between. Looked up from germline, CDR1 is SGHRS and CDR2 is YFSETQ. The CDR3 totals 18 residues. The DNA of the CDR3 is TGCGCCAGCAGCTTGGGGGGCCGAATCGACTTGACCGGGGATACGCAGTATTTT. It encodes CASSLGGRIDLTGDTQYF.